Each of the 7 T cell receptor beta chains below was sequenced from the same sample in a study of T cell repertoires in ileal Crohn's disease. Some clones are missing from TCRdb's copy, which holds only in-frame ones; the method was immunoSEQ multiplex PCR. This sample yields some 16,000 clones, of which 80% are seen a single time; under 5.5% belongs to the top ten. Sample: ileal tissue. The receptors were gathered from an adult with Crohn's disease.

This clone was detected once. The rearrangement links TRBV10-3 to TRBJ1-3; TRBD1 aligns across 8 bases. V shed 10 bases and J 4 bases; nucleotides not matched to a gene: 9. CDR1 ENHRY and CDR2 SYGVKD come from the germline V gene. This CDR3 spans 14 amino acids. The CDR3 DNA is TGTGCCAGCGTCGGACAGGGTTTGGGAAACACCATATATTTT. Translating gives CASVGQGLGNTIYF.

V usage is TRBV19 and J usage is TRBJ2-7; 8 positions match TRBD1. Germline assignment: CDR1 LNHDA and CDR2 SQIVND (reference sequence). The CDR3 is 16 residues long. V was clipped by 7 bases and J by 4 bases; unmatched bases: 15. This CDR3 is CASTSAIRQGTYEQYV. CDR3 DNA sequence: TGTGCCAGTACGTCCGCGATTAGACAGGGGACATACGAGCAGTACGTC.

This chain uses TRBV6-5 with TRBJ2-1; TRBD2 aligns across 13 bases. The trim removed 6 bases at V and 8 bases at J, leaving 7 bases unmatched. Germline-derived CDR1 and CDR2 are MNHEY and SVGAGI. This CDR3 region has 15 residues. The CDR3 DNA reads TGTGCCAGCAGAACTTGGACTAGCGGGAGTTATGAGCAGTTCTTC. Residues: CASRTWTSGSYEQFF.

The chain uses TRBV29-1 and TRBJ2-1, with 16 bases matching TRBD2. With V trimmed by 5 bases and J by 6 bases, 4 bases remained unmatched. Germline V lookup: CDR1 SQVTM, CDR2 ANQGSEA. CDR3 length: 15 amino acids. CDR3 in amino acids: CSVSGLAGGVNEQFF. CDR3 nucleotide sequence: TGCAGCGTTTCGGGACTAGCGGGAGGGGTCAATGAGCAGTTCTTC.

The chain uses TRBV5-1 and TRBJ2-4; D is uncertain. The CDR3 is 15 amino acids. The V gene's germline CDR1 is SGHRS and CDR2 YFSETQ. V was cut by 0 bases and J by 7 bases, with 14 bases left in between. The CDR3 loop is CASSLVGSEGNIQYF. CDR3 DNA sequence: TGCGCCAGCAGCTTGGTTGGCAGCGAAGGTAACATTCAGTACTTC.

The rearrangement joins TRBV19 to TRBJ1-1; 7 bases map to TRBD1. This CDR3 comprises 13 residues. The germline gives CDR1 LNHDA, CDR2 SQIVND (reference sequence). V shed 6 bases and J 0 bases; nucleotides not matched to a gene: 1. CDR3 sequence (DNA): TGTGCCAGTAGGGACAGGATGAACACTGAAGCTTTCTTT. Translation: CASRDRMNTEAFF. Variable domain in full (rest from reference TRBV19 and TRBJ1-1): DGGITQSPKYLFRKEGQNVTLSCEQNLNHDAMYWYRQDPGQGLRLIYYSQIVNDFQKGDIAEGYSVSREKKESFPLTVTSAQKNPTAFYLCASRDRMNTEAFFGQGTRLTVV.

This clone appeared a few times. The chain recombines TRBV10-1 with TRBJ1-3, with a tentative D call TRBD1 (5 bases). Per the germline V gene, CDR1 is WNHNN and CDR2 is SYGVQD (reference sequence). V was clipped by 3 bases and J by 7 bases, with 13 bases between them. CDR3 length equals 14 residues. CDR3 DNA sequence: TGCGCCAGCAGTGAAAGGCTGGACACCAACACCATATATTTT. Translating it yields CASSERLDTNTIYF.